This T cell receptor (beta chain) was recovered during a study of CD8 T cells in Susac syndrome. V was pared by 0 bases and J by 1 base, with 10 bases between. The CDR3 runs to 15 residues. The germline V gene has CDR1 SGHRS and CDR2 YFSETQ. TEMRA cells underwent FACS enrichment and CD8+ and CD4+ T cells underwent negative isolation. When the RNA was reverse transcribed, random hexamers were used with an input of roughly 0.45 to 1 ug. TCRdb analysed the immunoSEQ multiplex PCR reads with MiXCR anew, one entry per CDR3 protein. The sample holds 100,000 to 150,000 distinct CDR3 sequences, more than 85% seen once.

This TCR was sampled from a human donor with multiple sclerosis. The sample comprised CD4+ T cells from PBMCs. The rearrangement uses TRBV5-1 and TRBJ1-1, with D unclear. The CDR3: CASSLVISANTEAFF. The CDR3 DNA follows: TGCGCCAGCAGCTTGGTCATCTCGGCGAACACTGAAGCTTTCTTT.